The present T cell receptor beta chain was sequenced within a study of early T cells in non-severe SARS-CoV-2 infection. The sample holds many counts of this clonotype. Its antigen is unidentified. The library protocol tagged individual cDNA molecules with unique molecular identifiers. TCRdb ran MiXCR on the 5' RACE reads and lists one entry per CDR3 protein. The data contain roughly 20,000 distinct CDR3 sequences, roughly 3.5% of them seen just once; the ten biggest clones take up roughly 5.7%. Findings of the study overall: VDJdb matches were skewed toward anti-spike CD8 T cell responses.

Trimming at V came to 4 bases and at J to 3 bases, leaving 6 bases not matched to a gene. The germline CDR1 and CDR2 sequences are SGHNT and YYREEE (reference sequence). CDR3 length: 14 amino acids. The sample taken for sequencing was whole blood. V usage is TRBV5-4 and J usage is TRBJ1-2; 7 bases align to TRBD1. This receptor was obtained from an adult who was a healthcare worker with PCR-confirmed SARS-CoV-2 infection or an uninfected control (not recorded which). The CDR3 is CASSRGGEDYGYTF. CDR3 in DNA: TGTGCCAGCAGCCGAGGGGGCGAGGACTATGGCTACACCTTC.